This paragraph reports one TCR beta chain. CDR1 is SEHNR, CDR2 FQNEAQ, per germline (reference sequence). There are 16 residues in the CDR3. Trimming took 2 bases from V and 4 from J; bases not matched to a gene: 5. The data originate from a study of shared clonotypes between healthy human individuals. Here immunoSEQ multiplex PCR was the method, and the copy in TCRdb shows in-frame clones only, minus some. The sample has millions of clones, 85% to 95% seen once; the top ten hold 0.1% to 0.15%. Specimen: naive CD4+ T cells sorted from blood. Regarding subset: CD45RA+ positively selected. This TCR was recovered from a man aged 18 to 35 in good health. The chain is built from TRBV7-9 and TRBJ1-6; 7 nucleotides line up with TRBD1. The CDR3 nucleotides read TGTGCCAGCAGCTTACAGACAGGGATTTATAATTCACCCCTCCACTTT. This encodes CASSLQTGIYNSPLHF.